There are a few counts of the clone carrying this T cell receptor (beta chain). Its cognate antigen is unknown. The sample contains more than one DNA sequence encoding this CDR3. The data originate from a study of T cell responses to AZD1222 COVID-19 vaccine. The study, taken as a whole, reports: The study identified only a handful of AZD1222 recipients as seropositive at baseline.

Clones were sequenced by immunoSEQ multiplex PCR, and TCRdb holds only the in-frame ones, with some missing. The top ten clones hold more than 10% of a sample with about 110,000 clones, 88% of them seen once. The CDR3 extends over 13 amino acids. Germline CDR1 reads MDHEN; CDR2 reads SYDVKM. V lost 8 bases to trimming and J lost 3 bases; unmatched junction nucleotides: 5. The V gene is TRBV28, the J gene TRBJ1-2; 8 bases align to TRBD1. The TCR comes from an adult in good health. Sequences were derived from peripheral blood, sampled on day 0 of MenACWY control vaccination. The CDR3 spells CASLDRADYGYTF. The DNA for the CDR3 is TGTGCCAGCCTGGACAGGGCTGACTATGGCTACACCTTC.